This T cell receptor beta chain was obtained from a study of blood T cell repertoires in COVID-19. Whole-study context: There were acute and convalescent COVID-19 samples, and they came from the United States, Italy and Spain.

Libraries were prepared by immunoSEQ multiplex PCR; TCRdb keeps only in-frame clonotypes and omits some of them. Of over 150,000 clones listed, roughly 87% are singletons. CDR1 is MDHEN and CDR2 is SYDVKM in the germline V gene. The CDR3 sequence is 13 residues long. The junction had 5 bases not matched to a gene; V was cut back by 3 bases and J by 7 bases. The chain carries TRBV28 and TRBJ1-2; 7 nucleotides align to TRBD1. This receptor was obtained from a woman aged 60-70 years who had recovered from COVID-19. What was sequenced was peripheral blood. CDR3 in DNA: TGTGCCAGCAGTTTTCCGGGACAGACTGGCTACACCTTC. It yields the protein CASSFPGQTGYTF.